Listed here are 12 T cell receptor beta chains from one sample, sequenced in a study of blood T cell repertoires in COVID-19. The table came from immunoSEQ multiplex PCR; TCRdb's copy has only in-frame clones and leaves some out. Of roughly 260,000 clones listed, approximately 83% were seen once; the top ten hold 3% to 4.5%. Source material: PBMCs or T cells enriched from blood (not recorded which). The receptors stem from a woman aged 40 to 49 who had been exposed to COVID-19.

The chain is built from TRBV3-1 (or the pseudogene TRBV3-2) and TRBJ2-5, with 10 bases matching TRBD2. This CDR3 has 16 residues. The V gene's germline CDR1 is LGHDT and CDR2 YNNKEL (reference sequence). V dropped 4 bases and J dropped 5; count of bases not matched to a gene: 10. The DNA of the CDR3 is TGTGCCAGCAGCCGCATAGCGGGGGGCTTATCCGAGACCCAGTACTTC. The encoded protein is CASSRIAGGLSETQYF.

The chain recombines TRBV7-3 with TRBJ1-5; 9 bases fit TRBD1. Germline V gene data show CDR1 as SGHTA and CDR2 as FQGTGA. The V and J ends lost 6 bases and 3 bases, in that order; junction bases with no gene match: 12. This CDR3 region has 17 residues. CDR3 nucleotides: TGTGCCAGCAGGGAAACTCCCGGGACAGGGAACAATCAGCCCCAGCATTTT. Protein product: CASRETPGTGNNQPQHF.

The rearrangement links TRBV7-2 to TRBJ1-6; 7 positions match TRBD1. Trimming at V came to 5 bases and at J to 10 bases, leaving 11 bases not matched to a gene. The germline CDR1 and CDR2 sequences are SGHTA and FQGNSA. This CDR3 comprises 15 residues. The CDR3 nucleotides read TGTGCCAGCAGCCCCTCCCGCACAGGGGTCTCACCCCTCCACTTT. This sequence encodes CASSPSRTGVSPLHF.

V is TRBV19 and J is TRBJ1-6; TRBD1 aligns across 7 bases. The CDR3 is 14 amino acids. V was clipped by 3 bases and J by 9 bases; unmatched bases: 5. Germline lookup yields CDR1 LNHDA and CDR2 SQIVND (reference sequence). The CDR3 DNA follows: TGTGCCAGTAGTATCACAGGGGTGGGTTCACCCCTCCACTTT. Amino acid sequence: CASSITGVGSPLHF.

The V call is TRBV25-1, the J call TRBJ1-4; D not resolved. Trimming stripped 4 bases from V and 8 bases from J, with 14 bases between. The germline V gene has CDR1 MGHDK and CDR2 SYGVNS. There are 14 residues in the CDR3. As DNA, the CDR3 is TGTGCCAGCAGTGGGTCCTACACAGCAGAAAAACTGTTTTTT. This encodes CASSGSYTAEKLFF.

The chain couples TRBV7-8 to TRBJ2-1, with 12 positions matching TRBD2. The CDR3 loop spans 16 amino acids. Germline values: CDR1 SGHVS, CDR2 FQNEAQ. The V gene end was trimmed by 5 bases and the J gene end by 15 bases; junction bases not matched to a gene: 17. In DNA form, the CDR3 reads TGTGCCAGCAGCACCCTTCTAGCGGGGGGGACCCAAAGGTGGTTCTTC. Translating gives CASSTLLAGGTQRWFF.

The rearrangement links TRBV5-6 to TRBJ1-1; D is perhaps TRBD1 (5 bases). V lost 3 bases, J lost 1 base, and 22 bases lay in between. CDR1 is SGHDT, CDR2 YYEEEE, per germline. The CDR3 runs to 18 residues. CDR3 bases: TGTGCCAGCAGCTCCGAGTCCACGCCCACAGGCTCGAACACTGAAGCTTTCTTT. This codes for CASSSESTPTGSNTEAFF.

Concerning this clone: This sample also contains other DNA sequences that code for the same CDR3. V gene TRBV9 combines with J gene TRBJ1-4; D remains ambiguous. The V gene lost 0 bases and the J gene lost 0 bases, with 6 bases spanning the gap. This CDR3 is built from 15 residues. Germline V CDR1 and CDR2: SGDLS, YYNGEE. The CDR3 loop is CASSVGTATNEKLFF. The CDR3 nucleotides are TGTGCCAGCAGCGTAGGGACTGCAACTAATGAAAAACTGTTTTTT.

The chain couples TRBV7-2 to TRBJ2-7, with 9 bases that match TRBD1. This CDR3 region has 16 residues. Trimming removed 1 base from V and 1 base from J; junction bases left unmatched: 5. Germline CDR1 SGHTA, CDR2 FQGNSA. CDR3 bases: TGTGCCAGCAGCTTAGGGGGACAGGGATTTTCCTACGAGCAGTACTTC. This translates into CASSLGGQGFSYEQYF.

The J gene is TRBJ1-2, the V gene TRBV18; TRBD1 matches at 9 bases. Trimming cost V 3 bases and J 4 bases; bases outside gene matches: 6. CDR1 is KGHSH and CDR2 is LQKENI in the germline V gene. The CDR3 length is 15 residues. In nucleotides, the CDR3 is TGTGCCAGCTCACCCTTGGACAGGGGAATCTATGGCTACACCTTC. As protein: CASSPLDRGIYGYTF.

The chain employs TRBV24-1 and TRBJ2-1, with 11 bases matching TRBD2. The CDR3 contains 17 residues. Trimming removed 4 bases from V and 3 bases from J; junction bases left unmatched: 7. CDR1 KGHDR and CDR2 SFDVKD come from the germline V gene. CDR3 loop: CATSDSGGLAVYNEQFF. As DNA, the CDR3 is TGTGCCACCAGTGACTCCGGGGGACTAGCGGTCTACAATGAGCAGTTCTTC.

The rearrangement links TRBV5-8 to TRBJ1-5; the match to TRBD1 covers 11 bases. The CDR3 is 15 amino acids. CDR1 SGHTS and CDR2 YDEGEE come from the germline V gene. Trimming took 4 bases from V and 4 from J; bases not matched to a gene: 4. The CDR3 nucleotides read TGTGCCAGCAGCGCCGGGACAGGGGGTAATCAGCCCCAGCATTTT. Protein: CASSAGTGGNQPQHF.